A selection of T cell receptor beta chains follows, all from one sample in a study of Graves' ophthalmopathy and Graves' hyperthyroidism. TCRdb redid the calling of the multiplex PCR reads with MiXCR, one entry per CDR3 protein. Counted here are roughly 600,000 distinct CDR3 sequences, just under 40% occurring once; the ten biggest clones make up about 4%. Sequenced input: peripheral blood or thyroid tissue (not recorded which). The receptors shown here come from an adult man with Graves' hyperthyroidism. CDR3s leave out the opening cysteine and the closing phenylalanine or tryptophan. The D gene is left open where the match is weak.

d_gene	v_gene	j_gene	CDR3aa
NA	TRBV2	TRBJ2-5	ASSGRKETQY
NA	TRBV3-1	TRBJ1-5	ASSLSPNSNQPQH
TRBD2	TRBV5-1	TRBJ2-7	ASSYSPGLASYYEQY
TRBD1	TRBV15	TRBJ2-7	ATSTGTGDIGEQY
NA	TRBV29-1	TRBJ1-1	SVLATGEVDTEAF
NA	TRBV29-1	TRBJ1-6	SVQTGRGRRANSPLH
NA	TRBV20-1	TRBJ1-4	SARPAGSINEKLF
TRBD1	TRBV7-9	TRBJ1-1	ASSPGGHDTEAF
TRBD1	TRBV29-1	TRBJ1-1	SLTGQVNTEAF
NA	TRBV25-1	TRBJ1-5	ASSLGPGGEDQPQH
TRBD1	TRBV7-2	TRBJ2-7	ASSLVQGASGEQY
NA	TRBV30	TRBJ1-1	AWANTEAF
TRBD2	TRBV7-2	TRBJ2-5	ASSLDPSGVQETQY
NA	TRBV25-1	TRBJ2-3	ASSEFRGPTDTQY
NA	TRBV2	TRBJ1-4	ASRHSGTDEKLF
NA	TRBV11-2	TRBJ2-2	TSSLAVTGELF
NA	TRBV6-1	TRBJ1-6	ASSEGRNSPLH
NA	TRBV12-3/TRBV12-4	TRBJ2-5	ASSVGSGETQY
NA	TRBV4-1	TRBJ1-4	ASSKQEGSEKLF
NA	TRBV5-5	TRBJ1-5	ASSSRVSLNQPQH
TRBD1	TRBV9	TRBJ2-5	ASSVGTGVPQETQY
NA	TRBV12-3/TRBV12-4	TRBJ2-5	ASSPLDGDQETQY
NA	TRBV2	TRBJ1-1	ASSERTGTEAF
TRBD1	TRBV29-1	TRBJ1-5	SVPRQGCQPQH
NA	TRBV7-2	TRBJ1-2	ASSPPS
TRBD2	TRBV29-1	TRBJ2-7	SVETGTINEQY
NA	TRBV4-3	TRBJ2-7	ASSLRLGYEQY
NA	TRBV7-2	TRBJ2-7	ASSLRGGTISEQY
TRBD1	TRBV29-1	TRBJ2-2	SVDPGQASTGELF
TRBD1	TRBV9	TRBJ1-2	ASSRTGEGNYGYT
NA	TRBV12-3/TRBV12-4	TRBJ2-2	ASSPDNTGELF
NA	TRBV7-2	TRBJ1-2	ASIIAGNYGYT
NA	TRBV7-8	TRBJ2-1	ASSAPAIGTYNEQF
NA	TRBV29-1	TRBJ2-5	AWNQGRETQY
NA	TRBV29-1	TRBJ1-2	SVEGVGRWGYT
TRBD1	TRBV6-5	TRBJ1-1	ASSSDRATEAF
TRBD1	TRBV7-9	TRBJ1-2	ASSSIQGSNYGYT
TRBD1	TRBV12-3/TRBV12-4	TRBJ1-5	ASSLGQGTNQPQH
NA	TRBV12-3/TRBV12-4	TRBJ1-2	ASSLRGAYGYT
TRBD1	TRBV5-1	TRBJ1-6	ASSEGQGSSYNSPLH
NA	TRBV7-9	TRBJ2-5	ASSLRSGVVETQY
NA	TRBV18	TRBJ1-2	ASQNYRDEKYGYT
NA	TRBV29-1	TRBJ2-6	SVAGKSSGANVLT
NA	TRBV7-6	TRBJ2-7	ASSLVGPYSYEQY
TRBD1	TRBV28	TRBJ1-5	ASSSWTGLGNQPQH
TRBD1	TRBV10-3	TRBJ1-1	AIRQDRGSTEAF
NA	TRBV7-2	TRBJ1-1	ASSGLQLPYTEAF
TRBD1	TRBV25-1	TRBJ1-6	ASSGTGSAYNSPLH